The TCR beta chain under discussion was sequenced for a study of control samples from healthy donors and cancer patients. Sequencing used immunoSEQ multiplex PCR; TCRdb keeps in-frame clones, though not all of them. The table lists around 200,000 clones, over 90% of them singletons, with around 1.5% in the top ten. Germline CDR1 and CDR2: LGHDT and YNNKEL (reference sequence). The CDR3 has 17 amino acids. Trimming removed 4 bases from V and 1 base from J, with 16 bases in between. The clonotype comes from a man aged 45 to 65 in good health. Material: blood. The chain has TRBV3-1 (or the pseudogene TRBV3-2) and TRBJ1-4; no clear D. The CDR3 sequence is CASSLGPSRGTNEKLFF. As DNA, the CDR3 is TGTGCCAGCAGCCTAGGGCCCTCTCGAGGAACTAATGAAAAACTGTTTTTT.